This T cell receptor (beta chain) was captured in a study of T cell changes during pregnancy in multiple sclerosis. Trimming took 5 bases from V and 1 from J, leaving 13 bases between them. The CDR3 length is 15 residues. Germline-derived CDR1 and CDR2 are MNHNY and SVGAGI (reference sequence). Some clones are missing from TCRdb's copy, which holds only in-frame ones; the method was immunoSEQ multiplex PCR. The profile shows some 80,000 clones, nearly 95% of them singletons. Sequenced material: CD4+ T cells from peripheral blood mononuclear cells, taken after pregnancy. The gene calls are TRBV6-6 and TRBJ2-3; D is unclear. The sequence was obtained from a female donor with multiple sclerosis, enrolled in a pregnancy study. Here the CDR3 reads CASSTSMFGTDTQYF. Here the CDR3 DNA reads TGTGCCAGCAGTACTTCCATGTTCGGCACAGATACGCAGTATTTT.